Following are 27 T cell receptor beta chains from one sample sequenced in a study of blood T cells in healthy people across ages. Primed by a sample-barcoded 5' primer and a J-beta primer mix, a second PCR proceeded for 7 to 11 cycles. TCRdb re-derived calls from the 5' RACE reads in MiXCR, one entry per CDR3 protein. The table includes about 1 million distinct CDR3 sequences, 45% detected once. The sample was blood. The receptors were gathered from a woman aged 60-75 years in good health.

This sequence joins TRBV20-1 and TRBJ1-5; no definite D call. V was pared by 3 bases and J by 4 bases, with 16 bases between. The V gene's germline CDR1 is DFQATT and CDR2 SNEGSKA (reference sequence). The CDR3 totals 15 residues. In DNA, the CDR3 is TGCAGTGCTAGTTCGGGCGGGCAGTGGAATCAGCCCCAGCATTTT. Protein product: CSASSGGQWNQPQHF.

The chain joins TRBV29-1 to TRBJ1-5; the D gene is possibly TRBD1 (5 bases). Trimming pared 6 bases from V and 0 bases from J, leaving 12 bases between. The CDR3 is made up of 14 amino acids. CDR1 is SQVTM, CDR2 ANQGSEA, per germline. CDR3 DNA sequence: TGCAGCGTCACTCTTGGGGGTAGCAATCAGCCCCAGCATTTT. This codes for CSVTLGGSNQPQHF.

The gene calls are TRBV6-6 and TRBJ2-7; unclear D gene. V lost 6 bases and J lost 7, with 10 bases in between. This CDR3 region has 11 residues. CDR1 is MNHNY, CDR2 SVGAGI, per germline (reference sequence). DNA for the CDR3: TGTGCCAGCAGCCCCCTTTCGGAGCAGTACTTC. Translated, it gives CASSPLSEQYF.

V usage is TRBV18 and J usage is TRBJ2-6; TRBD1 matches at 8 bases. The CDR3 is made up of 17 amino acids. V dropped 6 bases and J dropped 4; count of bases not matched to a gene: 11. CDR1 and CDR2 (germline): KGHSH, LQKENI. The CDR3 reads CASSPKHQGAGANVLTF. DNA of the CDR3: TGTGCCAGCTCCCCAAAGCATCAGGGGGCCGGGGCCAACGTCCTGACTTTC.

For the CDR3, the DNA is TGTGCCAGCAGTTTAGATATGATAGGGCACCATGAGCAGTTCTTC. Encoded protein: CASSLDMIGHHEQFF. This chain connects TRBV28 to TRBJ2-1, with D uncertain. The V end lost 2 bases, the J end lost 8 bases, and 16 bases lay between the germline ends. Germline loops: CDR1 MDHEN, CDR2 SYDVKM. The CDR3 length is 15 residues.

The gene calls are TRBV6-2 or TRBV6-3 and TRBJ2-7; no clear D. The V gene lost 2 bases and the J gene lost 0 bases, with 14 bases spanning the gap. The CDR3 is 16 amino acids. Germline-derived CDR1 and CDR2 are MNHEY and SVGEGT. This CDR3 is CASSYHQFGSSYEQYF. The CDR3 nucleotides are TGTGCCAGCAGTTACCACCAGTTTGGCAGCTCCTACGAGCAGTACTTC.

As for this clonotype: One end of the junction varies from germline; a read error may be responsible. The gene calls are TRBV6-1 and TRBJ2-7; TRBD2 is a possible D gene (5 bases). Germline CDR1 reads MNHNS; CDR2 reads SASEGT. The CDR3 consists of 13 residues. The CDR3: CAGSDRGPYEQYF. The CDR3 DNA is TGTGCCGGCAGTGATCGGGGTCCCTACGAGCAGTACTTC.

This chain joins TRBV5-1 and TRBJ2-1; 8 bases fit TRBD2. CDR1 is SGHRS and CDR2 is YFSETQ in the germline V gene. V trimming: 4 bases; J trimming: 6 bases; junction bases outside the gene matches: 15. This CDR3 has 17 residues. CDR3 in DNA: TGCGCCAGCAGCCCGTCGGCGGGACTAGTCTCCGGCAATGAGCAGTTCTTC. This translates into CASSPSAGLVSGNEQFF.

The V call is TRBV4-3, the J call TRBJ2-7, with 7 bases that match TRBD1. The J call may be faulty, since TRBJ2-4 better matches the DNA end. There are 14 residues in the CDR3. Germline loops: CDR1 LGHNA, CDR2 YSLEER. In DNA, the CDR3 is TGCGCCAGCAGCCAGACAGGGTCTGAAAACATTCAGTACTTC. As protein: CASSQTGSENIQYF.

This rearrangement joins TRBV9 to TRBJ2-5; D uncertain. CDR3 size: 15 residues. Germline CDR1 SGDLS, CDR2 YYNGEE. V was clipped by 2 bases and J by 2 bases, with 13 bases between them. In DNA form, the CDR3 reads TGTGCCAGCAGCGTCAGTAGTGGAGCACAAGAGACCCAGTACTTC. Its translation is CASSVSSGAQETQYF.

V usage is TRBV20-1 and J usage is TRBJ2-1, with D hard to call. The CDR3 has 16 residues. Germline V lookup: CDR1 DFQATT, CDR2 SNEGSKA (reference sequence). V lost 0 bases, J lost 5 bases, and 17 bases lay in between. The CDR3 DNA reads TGCAGTGCTAGAGATCTCTTGATTAGTCGGGACAATGAGCAGTTCTTC. It specifies CSARDLLISRDNEQFF.

To note about this clonotype: A read error may account for a junction end that differs from germline. This chain connects TRBV5-1 to TRBJ2-7; 10 bases map to TRBD1. Germline V gene data show CDR1 as SGHRS and CDR2 as YFSETQ. This CDR3 is 15 amino acids long. CDR3 in DNA: TGCGCCGGCAGATTGGTGGGACAGGGGACCTACGAGCAGTACTTC. Translation: CAGRLVGQGTYEQYF.

This clonotype appeared once. The chain recombines TRBV18 with TRBJ1-1; D ambiguous. V was shortened by 2 bases and J by 3 bases, with 16 bases between the two germline ends. CDR3 length: 16 amino acids. Germline V CDR1 and CDR2: KGHSH, LQKENI. DNA of the CDR3: TGTGCCAGCTCACCAGAGGCAGGACGTCGGGACACTGAAGCTTTCTTT. Translation: CASSPEAGRRDTEAFF.

The chain recombines TRBV6-5 with TRBJ2-7; TRBD2 matches at 10 bases. V lost 5 bases to trimming and J lost 2 bases; unmatched junction nucleotides: 9. Germline assignment: CDR1 MNHEY and CDR2 SVGAGI. The CDR3 length is 16 residues. CDR3 coding DNA: TGTGCCAGCAGTCCCCTAGCGGGAGTAACTACCTACGAGCAGTACTTC. This gives the protein CASSPLAGVTTYEQYF.

This clonotype was counted only a few times. This rearrangement joins TRBV4-1 to TRBJ1-6, with D possibly matching TRBD1 (6 bases). Germline values: CDR1 MGHRA, CDR2 YSYEKL. The CDR3 has 16 residues. Trimming removed 3 bases from V and 10 bases from J, with 19 bases in between. The CDR3 region is CASSQEHGQTYSPLHF. The CDR3 DNA sequence: TGCGCCAGCAGCCAGGAACACGGACAGACGTACTCACCCCTCCACTTT.

A few counts support this clonotype. The chain is built from TRBV28 and TRBJ2-7; the D gene is possibly TRBD2 (6 bases). This CDR3 contains 15 residues. Germline values: CDR1 MDHEN, CDR2 SYDVKM. The V end was cut by 5 bases, the J end by 2 bases, with 16 bases between. For the CDR3, the DNA is TGTGCCAGCAGTCCAGCTGGGGGGTGGACCTACGAGCAGTACTTC. It yields the protein CASSPAGGWTYEQYF.

The table lists this clonotype with many counts. This rearrangement joins TRBV11-2 to TRBJ2-7; TRBD1 might be the D (6 bases). This CDR3 comprises 15 residues. Germline CDR1 and CDR2: SGHAT and FQNNGV. V was cut by 6 bases and J by 2 bases, with 17 bases left in between. The CDR3 DNA sequence: TGTGCCAGCAGTCCTACCGGGACACCCACCTACGAGCAGTACTTC. This codes for CASSPTGTPTYEQYF. Using reference TRBV11-2 and TRBJ2-7 for the parts outside the CDR3, the full variable domain is EAGVAQSPRYKIIEKRQSVAFWCNPISGHATLYWYQQILGQGPKLLIQFQNNGVVDDSQLPKDRFSAERLKGVDSTLKIQPAKLEDSAVYLCASSPTGTPTYEQYFGPGTRLTVT.

This rearrangement joins TRBV5-1 to TRBJ1-4; D is ambiguous. Germline V gives CDR1 SGHRS, CDR2 YFSETQ. The CDR3 runs 14 residues. The V end was cut by 2 bases, the J end by 7 bases, with 12 bases between. The CDR3 protein is CASSLTGISEKLFF. The CDR3 nucleotides read TGCGCCAGCAGCTTAACGGGGATCAGTGAAAAACTGTTTTTT.

The chain carries TRBV10-3 and TRBJ2-5; D might be TRBD2 (7 bases). Germline values: CDR1 ENHRY, CDR2 SYGVKD. Trimming removed 6 bases at V and 5 bases at J, with 16 bases between. This CDR3 spans 14 amino acids. As DNA, the CDR3 is TGTGCCATCAGCCCATCGGGGGGCGGGGAGACCCAGTACTTC. Its translation: CAISPSGGGETQYF.

The chain combines TRBV29-1 with TRBJ2-6; D is possibly TRBD2 (6 bases). Trimming shortened V by 6 bases and J by 1 base, and 7 bases separated the two germline ends. Germline values: CDR1 SQVTM, CDR2 ANQGSEA. This CDR3 is 13 amino acids long. The CDR3 bases are TGCAGCGTCGCGGGGTCTGGGGCCAACGTCCTGACTTTC. This sequence encodes CSVAGSGANVLTF.

The chain recombines TRBV5-1 with TRBJ2-1, with 14 bases matching TRBD2. Per germline, CDR1 SGHRS and CDR2 YFSETQ. This CDR3 has 18 residues. Unmatched junction bases numbered 7, after V lost 3 bases and J lost 2 bases. The CDR3 DNA sequence: TGCGCCAGCAGCTCACCGACTAGCGGGAGGGCAACCTACAATGAGCAGTTCTTC. It is translated as CASSSPTSGRATYNEQFF.

In this sample, this clonotype turned up a few times. The V gene is TRBV9, the J gene TRBJ2-5; D may correspond to TRBD1 or TRBD2 (6 bases each). With 2 bases removed from V and 5 bases from J, the gap between germline ends came to 13 bases. This CDR3 has 14 amino acids. The germline CDR1 and CDR2 sequences are SGDLS and YYNGEE. DNA for the CDR3: TGTGCCAGCAGCGTTTACAGGGAGGACGAGACCCAGTACTTC. Encoded protein: CASSVYREDETQYF.

The rearrangement links TRBV11-3 to TRBJ2-5; D unclear. V was shortened by 0 bases and J by 11 bases, with 19 bases between the two germline ends. CDR3 size: 15 residues. Germline lookup yields CDR1 SGHNT and CDR2 YENEEA. The CDR3 reads CASSLEGQRSNEQYF. CDR3 in DNA: TGTGCCAGCAGCTTAGAAGGTCAGAGATCCAATGAGCAGTACTTC.

This clonotype was seen repeatedly, ten times or more. The chain combines TRBV20-1 with TRBJ2-1, with D perhaps matching TRBD2 (5 bases). The J call may be in error: the DNA end matches TRBJ2-7 better. This CDR3 is built from 14 residues. The germline CDR1 and CDR2 sequences are DFQATT and SNEGSKA (reference sequence). The CDR3 loop reads CSAVGLSSYNEQYF. The DNA of the CDR3 is TGCAGTGCTGTCGGACTCAGCTCCTACAATGAGCAGTACTTC.

V usage is TRBV20-1 and J usage is TRBJ2-1; no definite D call. In germline, CDR1 is DFQATT, CDR2 SNEGSKA (reference sequence). V gave up 4 bases and J gave up 9 bases, with 10 bases separating them. The CDR3 is 11 amino acids. CDR3 DNA: TGCAGTGCTACCCAGCTCAGTGAGCAGTTCTTC. It translates to CSATQLSEQFF.

The chain uses TRBV10-3 and TRBJ2-7, with 12 bases matching TRBD2. The V segment lost 4 bases and the J segment 3 bases; nucleotides outside the gene matches: 4. CDR3 length: 15 residues. Germline V gene sequence: CDR1 ENHRY, CDR2 SYGVKD. Here the CDR3 DNA reads TGTGCCATCAGTGCCGGACTAGCGGGGATCTACGAGCAGTACTTC. Protein sequence: CAISAGLAGIYEQYF.

V is TRBV7-3 and J is TRBJ2-5; TRBD1 or TRBD2 may be the D gene (5 bases each). This CDR3 is 13 amino acids long. The V end was cut by 3 bases, the J end by 5 bases, with 10 bases between. The V gene's germline CDR1 is SGHTA and CDR2 FQGTGA. Here the CDR3 DNA reads TGTGCCAGCAGCTTCGGGGCGAGGGAGACCCAGTACTTC. Translating gives CASSFGARETQYF. The whole variable domain, remainder taken from reference TRBV7-3 and TRBJ2-5, is GAGVSQTPSNKVTEKGKYVELRCDPISGHTALYWYRQSLGQGPEFLIYFQGTGAADDSGLPNDRFFAVRPEGSVSTLKIQRTERGDSAVYLCASSFGARETQYFGPGTRLLVL.